The entry that follows covers one T cell receptor beta chain sequence. As yet, its antigen is unknown. Together with a sample-barcoded 5' primer, a J-beta primer mix was included in a second PCR lasting roughly 6 to 12 cycles. TCRdb ran MiXCR on the 5' RACE reads and lists one entry per CDR3 protein. Found here are about 1.4 million distinct CDR3 sequences, almost 60% of them singletons; the top ten hold about 6.3%. The V gene's germline CDR1 is ENHRY and CDR2 SYGVKD. Trimming removed 8 bases from V and 6 bases from J; junction bases left unmatched: 9. The CDR3 runs 15 residues. The record originates from a study of blood T cells in healthy people across ages. Whole-study findings and limits: Long-lived donors carried more naive CD4+ cells and greater diversity than aged donors.

The receptor was isolated from a man aged 18 to 30 in good health. Sequencing used blood. The chain has TRBV10-3 and TRBJ2-5; 13 nucleotides match TRBD2. This chain's CDR3 is CAISDGTSGIKTQYF. The DNA for the CDR3 is TGTGCCATCTCAGATGGGACTAGCGGGATAAAGACCCAGTACTTC.